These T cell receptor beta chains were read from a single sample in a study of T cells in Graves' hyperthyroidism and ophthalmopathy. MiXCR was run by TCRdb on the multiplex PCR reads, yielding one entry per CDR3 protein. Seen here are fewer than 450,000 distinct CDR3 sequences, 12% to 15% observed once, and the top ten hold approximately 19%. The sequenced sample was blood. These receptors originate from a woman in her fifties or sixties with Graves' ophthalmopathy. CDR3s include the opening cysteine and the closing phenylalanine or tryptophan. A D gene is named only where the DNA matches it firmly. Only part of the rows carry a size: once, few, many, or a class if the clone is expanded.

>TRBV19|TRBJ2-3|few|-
TGTGCCAGTAAGATGGCGGCAGCCCTCACAGATACGCAGTATTTT
CASKMAAALTDTQYF
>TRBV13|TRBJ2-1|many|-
TGTGCCAGCAGCCCCCGGGCAGTGCGGGGCTCAGGTGAGCAGTTCTTC
CASSPRAVRGSGEQFF
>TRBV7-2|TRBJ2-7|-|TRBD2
TGTGCCAGCAGCCCTAGGAGCGGGAGTGGTGAGCAGTACTTC
CASSPRSGSGEQYF
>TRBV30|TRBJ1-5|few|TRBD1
TGTGCCTGGAGTAGCAGGGGGCTTCAGCCCCAGCATTTT
CAWSSRGLQPQHF
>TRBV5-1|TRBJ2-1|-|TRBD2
TGCGCCAGCAGCTTGGACAGCGGGAAGGCGGGTGAGCAGTTCTTC
CASSLDSGKAGEQFF
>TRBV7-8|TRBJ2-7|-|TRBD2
TGTGCCAGCAGTTCCCGGACTAGCGGGATTTCCTACGAGCAGTACTTC
CASSSRTSGISYEQYF
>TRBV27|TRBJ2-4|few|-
TGTGCCAGCAGTCCCCTCCAACCAAACATTCAGTACTTC
CASSPLQPNIQYF
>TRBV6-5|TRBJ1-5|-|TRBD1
TGTGCCAGCAGTTACCAACTGACAGGGGGCCTTGGCAATCAGCCCCAGCATTTT
CASSYQLTGGLGNQPQHF
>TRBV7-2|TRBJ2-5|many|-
TGTGCCAGCAGCACATTTCCCCCCTCTCGGGAGTCGGTAGAGACCCAGTACTTC
CASSTFPPSRESVETQYF
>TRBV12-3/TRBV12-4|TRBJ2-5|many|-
TGTGCCAGCAGTTTATTGTCCCCCAGCCAAGAGACCCAGTACTTC
CASSLLSPSQETQYF